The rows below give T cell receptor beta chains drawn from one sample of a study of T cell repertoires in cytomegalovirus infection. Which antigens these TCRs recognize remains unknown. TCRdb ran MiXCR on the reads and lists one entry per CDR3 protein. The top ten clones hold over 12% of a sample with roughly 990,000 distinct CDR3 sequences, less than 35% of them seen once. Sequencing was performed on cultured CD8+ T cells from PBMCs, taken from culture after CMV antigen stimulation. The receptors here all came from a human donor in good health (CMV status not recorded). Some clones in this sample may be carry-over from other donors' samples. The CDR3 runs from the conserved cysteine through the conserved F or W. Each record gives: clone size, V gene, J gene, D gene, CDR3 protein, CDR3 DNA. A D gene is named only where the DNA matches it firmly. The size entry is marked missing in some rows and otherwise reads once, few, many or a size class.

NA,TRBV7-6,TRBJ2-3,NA,CASSLSSAALTDTQYF,TGTGCCAGCAGCCTCTCCTCAGCGGCTCTCACAGATACGCAGTATTTT
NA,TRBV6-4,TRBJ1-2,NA,CASSDPLGLYGYTF,TGTGCCAGCAGTGACCCTTTGGGCCTCTATGGCTACACCTTC
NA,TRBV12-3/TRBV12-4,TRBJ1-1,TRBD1,CASREGAFEAFF,TGTGCCAGCAGGGAGGGGGCCTTTGAAGCTTTCTTT
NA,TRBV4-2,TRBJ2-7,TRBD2,CASSQVLLAGGSRPYEQYF,TGTGCCAGCAGCCAAGTTCTACTAGCGGGGGGAAGCCGCCCCTACGAGCAGTACTTC
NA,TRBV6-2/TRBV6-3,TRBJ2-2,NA,CASTHIDTSIRTGELFF,TGTGCCAGCACCCATATCGACACCTCCATTCGGACCGGGGAGCTGTTTTTT
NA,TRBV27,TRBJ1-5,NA,CASSWQYNQPQHF,TGTGCCAGCAGTTGGCAGTACAATCAGCCCCAGCATTTT
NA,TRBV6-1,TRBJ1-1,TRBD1,CASSEDGGAVTGPNTEAFF,TGTGCCAGCAGTGAAGACGGGGGCGCGGTGACAGGGCCTAACACTGAAGCTTTCTTT
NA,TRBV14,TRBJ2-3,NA,CASSQDKASTDTQYF,TGTGCCAGCAGCCAAGACAAGGCCTCCACAGATACGCAGTATTTT
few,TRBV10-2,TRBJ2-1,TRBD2,CASSDLLAGGPNNEQFF,TGCGCCAGCAGTGATCTGCTAGCGGGGGGCCCAAACAATGAGCAGTTCTTC
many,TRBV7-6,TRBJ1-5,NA,CASSLKGGSNQPQHF,TGTGCCAGCAGCTTAAAGGGAGGGAGCAATCAGCCCCAGCATTTT
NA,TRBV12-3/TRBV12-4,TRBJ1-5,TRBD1,CASSSNRDSMDQPQHF,TGTGCCAGCAGTTCGAACCGGGACAGTATGGATCAGCCCCAGCATTTT
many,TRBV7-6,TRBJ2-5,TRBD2,CASSLDQTSGSQETQYF,TGTGCCAGCAGCTTAGATCAGACTAGCGGATCCCAAGAGACCCAGTACTTC
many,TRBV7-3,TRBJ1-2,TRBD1,CASSPRTGAPNYGYTF,TGTGCCAGCAGCCCGAGGACAGGGGCCCCTAACTATGGCTACACCTTC
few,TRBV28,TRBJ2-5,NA,CASSPDGAQETQYF,TGTGCCAGCAGCCCGGACGGGGCCCAAGAGACCCAGTACTTC
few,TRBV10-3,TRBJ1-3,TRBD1,CAIRTGNRDRDSGNTIYF,TGTGCCATCAGGACCGGAAACCGGGACAGAGATTCTGGAAACACCATATATTTT
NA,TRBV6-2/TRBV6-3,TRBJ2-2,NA,CASDDGTNTGELFF,TGTGCCAGCGATGACGGTACGAACACCGGGGAGCTGTTTTTT
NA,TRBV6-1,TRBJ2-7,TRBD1,CTTHPIGTGGSYEQYF,TGTACCACCCATCCGATTGGGACAGGGGGTTCCTACGAGCAGTACTTC
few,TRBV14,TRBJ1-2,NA,CASSPPLWDEDGYTF,NA
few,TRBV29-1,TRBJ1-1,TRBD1,CSVKTGGNTEAFF,TGCAGCGTAAAGACAGGGGGGAACACTGAAGCTTTCTTT
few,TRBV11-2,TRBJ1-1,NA,CASSLWWRNMNTEAFF,TGTGCCAGCAGCTTATGGTGGCGGAACATGAACACTGAAGCTTTCTTT
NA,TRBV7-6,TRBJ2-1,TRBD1,CASSLLVRGLENEQFF,TGTGCCAGCAGCTTACTGGTTAGGGGGCTTGAGAATGAGCAGTTCTTC
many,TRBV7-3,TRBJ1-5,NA,CASSGRDSNQPQHF,TGTGCCAGTAGTGGCAGGGACAGCAATCAGCCCCAGCATTTT
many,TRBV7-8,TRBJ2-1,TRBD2,CASSYDGTSGNNEQFF,TGTGCCAGCAGCTACGACGGGACTAGCGGAAACAATGAGCAGTTCTTC
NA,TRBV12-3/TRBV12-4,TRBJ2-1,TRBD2,CASSYSGGDQFF,TGTGCCAGCAGTTATAGCGGGGGGGACCAGTTCTTC
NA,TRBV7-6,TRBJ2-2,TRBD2,CASSLYYGLDDRAVTGELFF,TGTGCCAGCAGCTTATATTACGGACTAGATGACAGAGCGGTCACCGGGGAGCTGTTTTTT
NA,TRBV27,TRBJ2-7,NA,CASSPSSFEQYF,TGTGCCAGCAGTCCCTCCTCGTTCGAGCAGTACTTC
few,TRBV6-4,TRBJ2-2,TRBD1,CASRDRVHGELFF,TGTGCCAGCAGGGACAGGGTGCACGGGGAGCTGTTTTTT
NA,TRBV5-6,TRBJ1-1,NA,CASSYPGVREAEAFF,TGTGCCAGCAGCTACCCGGGGGTGAGAGAGGCTGAAGCTTTCTTT
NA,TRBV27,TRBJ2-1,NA,CASSPGAVSYNEQFF,TGTGCCAGCAGTCCTGGGGCAGTTTCCTACAATGAGCAGTTCTTC
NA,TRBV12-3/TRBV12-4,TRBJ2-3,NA,CASSLRPGLSDTQYF,TGTGCCAGCAGTTTAAGGCCCGGGCTATCAGATACGCAGTATTTT
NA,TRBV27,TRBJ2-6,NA,CASTLLPKDGGKANVLTF,TGTGCCAGCACCCTCCTCCCGAAGGACGGGGGTAAGGCCAACGTCCTGACTTTC
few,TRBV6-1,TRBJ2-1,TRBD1,CASSGQGGRQYNEQFF,TGTGCCAGCAGCGGACAGGGCGGGCGTCAGTACAATGAGCAGTTCTTC